Each of the 14 T cell receptor beta chains below was sequenced from the same sample in a study of CD8 T cells in Susac syndrome (dated by TCRdb to the late 2010s). Libraries were made using the immunoSEQ multiplex PCR assay. RNA was extracted using the RNeasy kit, and roughly 0.5 to 1 microgram was reverse transcribed with random hexamers. The public reads were reanalyzed by TCRdb: fastp trimming at Q25, MiXCR alignment, in-frame beta chains only. Each entry merges the rows of one CDR3 protein and shows their most common DNA and genes. Recorded for this sample are under 200,000 distinct CDR3 sequences; 90% to 95% of them occurred a single time. Jointly, the top ten make up 0.15% to 0.2% of the sample. The sample consisted of CD8+ T cells from PBMCs. These receptors all stem from a human donor with multiple sclerosis.

V gene TRBV2 combines with J gene TRBJ2-5; no definite D call. The CDR3 is 13 residues long. The V end lost 1 base, the J end lost 7 bases, and 10 bases lay between the germline ends. Germline V gives CDR1 SNHLY, CDR2 FYNNEI. CDR3 protein: CASSEGAFGTQYF. CDR3 DNA sequence: TGTGCCAGCAGTGAAGGGGCGTTCGGGACCCAGTACTTC.

This chain joins TRBV9 and TRBJ2-7, with D possibly being TRBD1 or TRBD2 (6 bases each). This CDR3 has 15 residues. CDR1 is SGDLS and CDR2 is YYNGEE in the germline V gene. V was cut by 0 bases and J by 5 bases, with 15 bases left in between. The DNA for the CDR3 is TGTGCCAGCAGCGTAGAGGGGGGCAGGGCCGACGAGCAGTACTTC. Translation: CASSVEGGRADEQYF. The full variable domain, its missing parts supplied by reference TRBV9 and TRBJ2-7, is DSGVTQTPKHLITATGQRVTLRCSPRSGDLSVYWYQQSLDQGLQFLIQYYNGEERAKGNILERFSAQQFPDLHSELNLSSLELGDSALYFCASSVEGGRADEQYFGPGTRLTVT.

This chain connects TRBV30 to TRBJ2-2; D remains unclear. The CDR3 consists of 15 residues. Trimming pared 2 bases from V and 1 base from J, leaving 11 bases between. CDR1 and CDR2 (germline): GTSNPN, SVGIG (reference sequence). CDR3 DNA sequence: TGTGCCTGGAGTCCAACCAGATTGAACACCGGGGAGCTGTTTTTT. Protein sequence: CAWSPTRLNTGELFF.

The V gene is TRBV2, the J gene TRBJ1-2, with unresolved D. The ends were cut back, 10 bases at V and 7 bases at J, with 16 bases in the middle. This CDR3 contains 12 residues. Germline CDR1 is SNHLY and CDR2 is FYNNEI. The CDR3 DNA follows: TGTGCCACCCCGGACCAGGATCGTGGCTACACCTTC. It codes for CATPDQDRGYTF.

The chain combines TRBV20-1 with TRBJ2-6; D gene uncertain. Germline loops: CDR1 DFQATT, CDR2 SNEGSKA (reference sequence). The CDR3 is 14 residues long. The V end lost 2 bases, the J end lost 1 base, and 6 bases lay between the germline ends. CDR3 bases: TGCAGTGCTAGATCCCTATCTGGGGCCAACGTCCTGACTTTC. This sequence encodes CSARSLSGANVLTF.

The CDR3 loop reads CSVEEGLAYGYTF. The CDR3 nucleotides read TGCAGCGTTGAAGAGGGTTTGGCCTATGGCTACACCTTC. The rearrangement joins TRBV29-1 to TRBJ1-2; D remains unclear. The CDR3 covers 13 residues. The ends were cut back, 0 bases at V and 4 bases at J, with 9 bases in the middle. Germline CDR1 reads SQVTM; CDR2 reads ANQGSEA.

The genes are TRBV6-1 and TRBJ1-1; possible D gene TRBD1, 6 bases. This CDR3 is 13 amino acids long. V lost 8 bases and J lost 0, with 10 bases in between. Germline V gene data show CDR1 as MNHNS and CDR2 as SASEGT. As DNA, the CDR3 is TGTGCCAGCCTTGACAGGCTGAACACTGAAGCTTTCTTT. The encoded protein is CASLDRLNTEAFF.

The chain has TRBV5-4 and TRBJ2-5; 10 nucleotides line up with TRBD2. The CDR3 covers 16 residues. Germline V CDR1 and CDR2: SGHNT, YYREEE (reference sequence). Trimming at V came to 3 bases and at J to 5 bases, leaving 10 bases not matched to a gene. The CDR3 loop is CASSSSPLAGVETQYF. CDR3 coding DNA: TGTGCCAGCAGCTCCAGCCCGCTAGCGGGAGTCGAGACCCAGTACTTC.

The CDR3 nucleotides read TGCAGTGCTAGTGGTGTACAGTTCTATGGCTACACCTTC. Its protein is CSASGVQFYGYTF. The chain uses TRBV20-1 and TRBJ1-2; D is unclear. CDR3 size: 13 residues. The germline V gene encodes CDR1 DFQATT and CDR2 SNEGSKA (reference sequence). Trimming pared 3 bases from V and 4 bases from J, leaving 12 bases between.

This chain connects TRBV20-1 to TRBJ1-2; no clear D. The V end was cut by 0 bases, the J end by 7 bases, with 15 bases between. Looked up from germline, CDR1 is DFQATT and CDR2 is SNEGSKA (reference sequence). The CDR3 consists of 14 residues. The CDR3 region has the DNA TGCAGTGCTAGAGAAGACACTGGCATACCTGGCTACACCTTC. Residues: CSAREDTGIPGYTF.

This rearrangement joins TRBV4-1 to TRBJ2-1; no clear D gene. Germline assignment: CDR1 MGHRA and CDR2 YSYEKL. This CDR3 has 15 amino acids. Trimming shortened V by 2 bases and J by 7 bases, and 15 bases separated the two germline ends. This CDR3 is CASSQRTPLGNEQFF. CDR3 sequence (DNA): TGCGCCAGCAGCCAAAGGACCCCGCTGGGGAATGAGCAGTTCTTC.

The gene calls are TRBV12-3 or TRBV12-4 and TRBJ2-3; D call uncertain. Trimming left V 5 bases short and J 0 bases short, with 12 bases between. The CDR3 length is 15 residues. CDR3 nucleotide sequence: TGTGCCAGCAGTCCATACCTACACAGCACAGATACGCAGTATTTT. It codes for CASSPYLHSTDTQYF.

This clonotype was recorded once. The chain has TRBV29-1 and TRBJ2-1; weak D call: TRBD2 (5 bases). This CDR3 is 15 amino acids long. V was trimmed by 7 bases and J by 0 bases, leaving 16 bases between them. Looked up from germline, CDR1 is SQVTM and CDR2 is ANQGSEA. The CDR3, as DNA: TGCAGCGACGGAGGTCGCTCCTTCTCCTACAATGAGCAGTTCTTC. Amino acids: CSDGGRSFSYNEQFF.

The chain is built from TRBV13 and TRBJ2-4; 9 nucleotides agree with TRBD2. Germline CDR1 PRHDT, CDR2 FYEKMQ (reference sequence). The CDR3 length is 18 residues. V was pared by 3 bases and J by 0 bases, with 9 bases of the junction left unmatched. CDR3 coding DNA: TGTGCCAGCAGCTTGACAACTAGCGGGTCTCTAGCCAAAAACATTCAGTACTTC. This translates into CASSLTTSGSLAKNIQYF. Full variable domain (remainder filled in from reference TRBV13 and TRBJ2-4): AAGVIQSPRHLIKEKRETATLKCYPIPRHDTVYWYQQGPGQDPQFLISFYEKMQSDKGSIPDRFSAQQFSDYHSELNMSSLELGDSALYFCASSLTTSGSLAKNIQYFGAGTRLSVL.